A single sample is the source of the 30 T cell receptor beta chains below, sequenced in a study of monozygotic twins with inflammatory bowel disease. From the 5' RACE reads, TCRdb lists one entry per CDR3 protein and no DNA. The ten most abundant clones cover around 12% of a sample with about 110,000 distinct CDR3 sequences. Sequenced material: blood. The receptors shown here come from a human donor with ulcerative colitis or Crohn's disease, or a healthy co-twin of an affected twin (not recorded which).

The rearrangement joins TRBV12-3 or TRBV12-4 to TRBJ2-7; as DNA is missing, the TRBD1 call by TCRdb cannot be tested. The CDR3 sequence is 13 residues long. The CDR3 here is CASSTGTDYEQYF.

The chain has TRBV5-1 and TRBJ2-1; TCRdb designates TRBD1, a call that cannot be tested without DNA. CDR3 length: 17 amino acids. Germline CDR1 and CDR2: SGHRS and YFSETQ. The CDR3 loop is CASRRRAGGRRDNEQFF.

CDR3 in amino acids: CASSADPGQGMGITEAFF. The J gene is TRBJ1-1, the V gene TRBV5-6; as DNA is missing, the TRBD1 call by TCRdb cannot be tested. CDR3 length: 18 residues. From germline, CDR1 is SGHDT and CDR2 YYEEEE.

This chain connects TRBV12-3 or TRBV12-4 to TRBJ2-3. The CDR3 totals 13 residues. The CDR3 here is CASSFEGVDTQYF.

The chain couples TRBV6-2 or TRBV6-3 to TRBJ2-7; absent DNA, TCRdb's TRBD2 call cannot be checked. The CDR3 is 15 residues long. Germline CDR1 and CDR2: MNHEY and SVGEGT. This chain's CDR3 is CASSYGPARRGEQYF.

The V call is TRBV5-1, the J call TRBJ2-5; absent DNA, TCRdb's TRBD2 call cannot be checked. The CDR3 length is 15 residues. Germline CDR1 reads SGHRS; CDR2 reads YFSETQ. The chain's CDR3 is CASSLEAREAETQYF.

The CDR3 spells CASSLAGQGLTEAFF. The chain is built from TRBV5-1 and TRBJ1-1; TCRdb returns TRBD1, unconfirmable since there is no DNA. The V gene's germline CDR1 is SGHRS and CDR2 YFSETQ. The CDR3 spans 15 residues.

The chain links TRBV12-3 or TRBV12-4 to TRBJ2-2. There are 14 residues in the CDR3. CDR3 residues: CASSFTENTGELFF.

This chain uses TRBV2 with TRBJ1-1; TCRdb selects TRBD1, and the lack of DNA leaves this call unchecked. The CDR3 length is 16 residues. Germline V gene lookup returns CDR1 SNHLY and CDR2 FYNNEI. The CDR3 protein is CASSPYLGQGYPEAFF.

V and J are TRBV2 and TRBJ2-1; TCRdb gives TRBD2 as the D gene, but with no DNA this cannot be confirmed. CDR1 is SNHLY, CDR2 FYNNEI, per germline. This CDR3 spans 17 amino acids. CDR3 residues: CASTLTSGRLYYNEQFF.

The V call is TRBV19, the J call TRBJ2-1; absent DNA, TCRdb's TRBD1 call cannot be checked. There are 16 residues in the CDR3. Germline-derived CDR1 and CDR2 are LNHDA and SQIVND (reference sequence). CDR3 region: CASSLLTGGFYNEQFF.

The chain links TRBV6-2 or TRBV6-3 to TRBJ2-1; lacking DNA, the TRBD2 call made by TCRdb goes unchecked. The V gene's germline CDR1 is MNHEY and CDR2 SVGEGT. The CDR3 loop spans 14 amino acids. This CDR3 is CASSRLAGGAEQFF.

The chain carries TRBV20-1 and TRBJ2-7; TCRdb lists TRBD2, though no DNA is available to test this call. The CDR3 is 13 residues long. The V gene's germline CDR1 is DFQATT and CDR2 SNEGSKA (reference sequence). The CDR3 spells CSAQLAGGIEQYF.

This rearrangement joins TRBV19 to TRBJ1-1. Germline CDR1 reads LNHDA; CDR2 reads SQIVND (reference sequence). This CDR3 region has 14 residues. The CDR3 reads CATILSGFGTEAFF.

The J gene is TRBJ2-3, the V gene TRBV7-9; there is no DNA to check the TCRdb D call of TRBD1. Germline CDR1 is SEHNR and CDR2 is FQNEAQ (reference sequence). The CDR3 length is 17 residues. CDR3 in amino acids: CASSKTLDTWGTDTQYF.

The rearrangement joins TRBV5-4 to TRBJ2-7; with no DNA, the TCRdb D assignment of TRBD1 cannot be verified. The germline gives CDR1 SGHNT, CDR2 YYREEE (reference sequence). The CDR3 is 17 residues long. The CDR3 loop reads CASSLDFPGGVGYEQYF. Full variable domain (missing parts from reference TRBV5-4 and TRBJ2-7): ETGVTQSPTHLIKTRGQQVTLRCSSQSGHNTVSWYQQALGQGPQFIFQYYREEENGRGNFPPRFSGLQFPNYSSELNVNALELDDSALYLCASSLDFPGGVGYEQYFGPGTRLTVT.

The CDR3: CASSSDRGGPRPTYEQYF. The V and J genes are TRBV28 and TRBJ2-7; TCRdb's D call, TRBD1, is unchecked because there is no DNA. The CDR3 sequence is 18 residues long. The V gene's germline CDR1 is MDHEN and CDR2 SYDVKM.

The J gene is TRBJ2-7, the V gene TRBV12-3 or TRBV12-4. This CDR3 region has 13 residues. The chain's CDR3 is CASTQGGSYEQYF.

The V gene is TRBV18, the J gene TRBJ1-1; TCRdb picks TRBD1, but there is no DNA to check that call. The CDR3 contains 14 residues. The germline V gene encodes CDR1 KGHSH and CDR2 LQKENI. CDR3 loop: CASSPTTGGSEAFF.

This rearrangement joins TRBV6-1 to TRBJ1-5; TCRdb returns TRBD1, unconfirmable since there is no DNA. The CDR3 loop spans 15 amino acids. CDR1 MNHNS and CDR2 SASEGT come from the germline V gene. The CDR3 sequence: CASKPGVGGNQPQHF.

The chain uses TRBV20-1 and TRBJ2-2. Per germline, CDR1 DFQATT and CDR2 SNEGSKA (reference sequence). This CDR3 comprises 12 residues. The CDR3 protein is CSAPERSGELFF.

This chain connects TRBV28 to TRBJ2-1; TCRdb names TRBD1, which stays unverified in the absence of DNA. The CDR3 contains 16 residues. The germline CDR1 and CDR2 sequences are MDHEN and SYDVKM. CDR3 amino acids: CASSLWGQGYRNEQFF.

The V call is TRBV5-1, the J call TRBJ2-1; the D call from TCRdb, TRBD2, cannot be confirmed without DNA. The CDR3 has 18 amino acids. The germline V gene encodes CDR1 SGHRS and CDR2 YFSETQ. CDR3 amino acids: CASSFEASGESSYNEQFF.

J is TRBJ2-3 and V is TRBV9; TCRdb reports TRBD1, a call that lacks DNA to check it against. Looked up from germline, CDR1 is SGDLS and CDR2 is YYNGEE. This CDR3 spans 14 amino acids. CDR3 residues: CPSSVGPLADTQYF. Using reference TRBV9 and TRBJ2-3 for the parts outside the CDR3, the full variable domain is DSGVTQTPKHLITATGQRVTLRCSPRSGDLSVYWYQQSLDQGLQFLIQYYNGEERAKGNILERFSAQQFPDLHSELNLSSLELGDSALYFCPSSVGPLADTQYFGPGTRLTVL.

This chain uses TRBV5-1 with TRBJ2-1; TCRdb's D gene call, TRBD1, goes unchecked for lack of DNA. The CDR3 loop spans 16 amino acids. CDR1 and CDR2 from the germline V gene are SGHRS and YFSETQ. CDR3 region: CASSPNRQGGFNEQFF.

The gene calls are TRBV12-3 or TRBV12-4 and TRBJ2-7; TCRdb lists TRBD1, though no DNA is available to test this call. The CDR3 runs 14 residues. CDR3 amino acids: CASSPWVLTYEQYF.

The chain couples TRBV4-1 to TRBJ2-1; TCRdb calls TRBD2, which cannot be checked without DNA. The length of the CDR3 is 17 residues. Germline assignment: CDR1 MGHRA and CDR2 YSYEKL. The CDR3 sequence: CASSPPRRLAGVNEQFF.

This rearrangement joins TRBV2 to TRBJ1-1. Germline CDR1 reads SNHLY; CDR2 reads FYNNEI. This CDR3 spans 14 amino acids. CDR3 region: CASSAISTYTEAFF.

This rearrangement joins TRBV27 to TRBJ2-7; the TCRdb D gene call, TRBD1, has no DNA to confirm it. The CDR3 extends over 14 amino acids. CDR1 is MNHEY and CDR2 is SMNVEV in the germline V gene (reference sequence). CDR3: CASSFSGQSYEQYF.

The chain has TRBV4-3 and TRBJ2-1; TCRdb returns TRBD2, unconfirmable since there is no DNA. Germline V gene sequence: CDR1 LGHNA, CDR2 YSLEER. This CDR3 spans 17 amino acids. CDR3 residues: CASSQVYGRANYNEQFF.